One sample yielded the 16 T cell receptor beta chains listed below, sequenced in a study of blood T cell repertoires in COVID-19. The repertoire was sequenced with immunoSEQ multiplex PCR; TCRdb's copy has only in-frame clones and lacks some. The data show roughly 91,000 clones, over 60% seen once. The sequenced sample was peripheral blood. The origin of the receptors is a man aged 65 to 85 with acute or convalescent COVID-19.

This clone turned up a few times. CDR3 amino acids: CASSLESGTGNSPLHF. The CDR3 DNA is TGTGCCAGCAGCTTGGAATCAGGGACAGGGAATTCACCCCTCCACTTT. The chain employs TRBV5-6 and TRBJ1-6; 9 bases are a match to TRBD1. From germline, CDR1 is SGHDT and CDR2 YYEEEE. CDR3 size: 16 residues. V shed 0 bases, J shed 7 bases, and the junction held 5 bases outside the gene matches.

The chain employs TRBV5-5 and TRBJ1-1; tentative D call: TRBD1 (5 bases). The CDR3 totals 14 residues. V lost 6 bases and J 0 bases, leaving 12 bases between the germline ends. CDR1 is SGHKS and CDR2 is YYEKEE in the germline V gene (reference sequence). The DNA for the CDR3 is TGTGCCAGCATGCTACAGGTCCTGAACACTGAAGCTTTCTTT. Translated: CASMLQVLNTEAFF.

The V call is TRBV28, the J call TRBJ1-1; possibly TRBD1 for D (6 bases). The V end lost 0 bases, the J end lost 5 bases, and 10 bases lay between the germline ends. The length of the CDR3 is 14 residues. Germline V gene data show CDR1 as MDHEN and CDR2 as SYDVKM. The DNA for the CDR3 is TGTGCCAGCAGTTTATGGACAGGCCGAACTGAAGCTTTCTTT. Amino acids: CASSLWTGRTEAFF.

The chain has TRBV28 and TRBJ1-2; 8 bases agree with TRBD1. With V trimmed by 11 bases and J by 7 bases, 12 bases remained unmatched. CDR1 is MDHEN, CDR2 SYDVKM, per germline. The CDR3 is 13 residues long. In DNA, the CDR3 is TGTGCCGTCCAACCGGGACAGGACCGTGGCTACACCTTC. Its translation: CAVQPGQDRGYTF.

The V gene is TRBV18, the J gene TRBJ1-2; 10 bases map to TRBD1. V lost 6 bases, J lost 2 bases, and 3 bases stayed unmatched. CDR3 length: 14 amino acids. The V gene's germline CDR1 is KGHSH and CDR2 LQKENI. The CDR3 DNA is TGTGCCAGCTCTGGGGACAGGGGAAACTATGGCTACACCTTC. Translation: CASSGDRGNYGYTF.

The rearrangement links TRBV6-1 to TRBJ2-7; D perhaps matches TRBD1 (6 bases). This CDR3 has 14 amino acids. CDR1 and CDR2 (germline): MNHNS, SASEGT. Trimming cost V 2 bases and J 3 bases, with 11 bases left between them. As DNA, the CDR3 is TGTGCCAGCAGTGAACAGGGGTCATTCTACGAGCAGTACTTC. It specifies CASSEQGSFYEQYF.

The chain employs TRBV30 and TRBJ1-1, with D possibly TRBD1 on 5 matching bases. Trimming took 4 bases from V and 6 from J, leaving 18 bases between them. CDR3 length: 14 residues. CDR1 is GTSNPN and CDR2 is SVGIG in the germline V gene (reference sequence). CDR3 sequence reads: CAWTPPHRPPEAFF. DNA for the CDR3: TGTGCCTGGACCCCCCCTCACAGGCCCCCTGAAGCTTTCTTT.

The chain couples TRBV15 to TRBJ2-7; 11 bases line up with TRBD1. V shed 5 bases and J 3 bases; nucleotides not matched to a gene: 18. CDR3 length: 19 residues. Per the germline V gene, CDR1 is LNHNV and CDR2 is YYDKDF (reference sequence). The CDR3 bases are TGTGCCACCAGCCCTCGCTCCAGTCCGGGACAGGGGGTGAACTACGAGCAGTACTTC. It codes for CATSPRSSPGQGVNYEQYF. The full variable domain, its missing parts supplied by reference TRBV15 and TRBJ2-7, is DAMVIQNPRYQVTQFGKPVTLSCSQTLNHNVMYWYQQKSSQAPKLLFHYYDKDFNNEADTPDNFQSRRPNTSFCFLDIRSPGLGDTAMYLCATSPRSSPGQGVNYEQYFGPGTRLTVT.

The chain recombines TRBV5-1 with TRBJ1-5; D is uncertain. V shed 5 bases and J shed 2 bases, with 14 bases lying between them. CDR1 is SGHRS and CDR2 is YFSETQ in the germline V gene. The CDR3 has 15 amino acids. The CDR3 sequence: CASRPTGTGNQPQHF. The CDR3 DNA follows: TGCGCCAGCAGACCTACCGGAACAGGCAATCAGCCCCAGCATTTT. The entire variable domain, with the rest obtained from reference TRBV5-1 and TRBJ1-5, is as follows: KAGVTQTPRYLIKTRGQQVTLSCSPISGHRSVSWYQQTPGQGLQFLFEYFSETQRNKGNFPGRFSGRQFSNSRSEMNVSTLELGDSALYLCASRPTGTGNQPQHFGDGTRLSIL.

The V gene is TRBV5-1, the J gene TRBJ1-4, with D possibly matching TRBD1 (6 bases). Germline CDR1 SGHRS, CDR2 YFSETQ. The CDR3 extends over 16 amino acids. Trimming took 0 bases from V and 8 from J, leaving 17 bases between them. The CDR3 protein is CASSLAVTGLAEKLFF. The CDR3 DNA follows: TGCGCCAGCAGCTTGGCCGTCACAGGGTTAGCCGAAAAACTGTTTTTT.

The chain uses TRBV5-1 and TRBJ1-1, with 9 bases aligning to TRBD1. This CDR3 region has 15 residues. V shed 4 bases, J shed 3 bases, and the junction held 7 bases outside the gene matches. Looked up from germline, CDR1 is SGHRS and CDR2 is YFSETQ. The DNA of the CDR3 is TGCGCCAGCAGCGGGGCGGACAGGGGCGACACTGAAGCTTTCTTT. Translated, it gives CASSGADRGDTEAFF.

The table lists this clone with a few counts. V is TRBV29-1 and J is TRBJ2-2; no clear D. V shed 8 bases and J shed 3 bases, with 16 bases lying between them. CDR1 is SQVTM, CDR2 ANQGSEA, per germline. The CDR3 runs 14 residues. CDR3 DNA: TGCAGCCCGCCCCTACCTCGGGACACCGGGGAGCTGTTTTTT. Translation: CSPPLPRDTGELFF.

CDR3 region: CASSLTLPRDSNYGYTF. The CDR3 DNA sequence: TGTGCCAGCAGCTTAACCCTGCCCCGGGACAGTAACTATGGCTACACCTTC. This rearrangement joins TRBV7-9 to TRBJ1-2, with 7 bases lining up with TRBD1. The germline gives CDR1 SEHNR, CDR2 FQNEAQ (reference sequence). Trimming took 2 bases from V and 1 from J; bases not matched to a gene: 10. The CDR3 has 17 residues.

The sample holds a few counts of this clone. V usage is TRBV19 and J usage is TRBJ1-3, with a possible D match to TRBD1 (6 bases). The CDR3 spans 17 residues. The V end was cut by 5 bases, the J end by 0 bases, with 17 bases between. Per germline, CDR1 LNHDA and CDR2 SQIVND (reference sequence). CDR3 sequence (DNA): TGTGCCAGTAGTCCCCGGACAGATCTACTCTCTGGAAACACCATATATTTT. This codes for CASSPRTDLLSGNTIYF.

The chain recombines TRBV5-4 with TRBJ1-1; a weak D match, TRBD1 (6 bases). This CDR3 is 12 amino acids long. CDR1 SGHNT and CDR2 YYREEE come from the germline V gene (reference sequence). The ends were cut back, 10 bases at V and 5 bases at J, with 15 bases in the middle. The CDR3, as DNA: TGTGCCGCATCACAGGGTGGGACTGAAGCTTTCTTT. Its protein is CAASQGGTEAFF. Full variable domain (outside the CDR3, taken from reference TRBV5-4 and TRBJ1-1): ETGVTQSPTHLIKTRGQQVTLRCSSQSGHNTVSWYQQALGQGPQFIFQYYREEENGRGNFPPRFSGLQFPNYSSELNVNALELDDSALYLCAASQGGTEAFFGQGTRLTVV.

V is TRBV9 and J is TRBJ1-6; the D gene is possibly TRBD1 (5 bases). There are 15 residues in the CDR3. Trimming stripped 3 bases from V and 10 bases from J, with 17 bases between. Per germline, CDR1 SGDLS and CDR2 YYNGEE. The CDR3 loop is CASSAPDKGSSPLHF. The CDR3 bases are TGTGCCAGCAGCGCCCCGGACAAAGGGTCCTCACCCCTCCACTTT.